Listed here is a single T cell receptor (beta chain). Its specific antigen is unknown. Qualities for individual bases were not recorded, and no much larger clone is one base off. This sample stems from a study of cytomegalovirus exposure and HLA in healthy donors (dated by TCRdb to about 2017). For the study in its entirety: According to an earlier analysis of 587 of the donors, about 179 million T cells yielded some 120 million unique TCR beta sequences and less than 300 Gb of sequence data. Roughly 300 gigabases of sequencing data and roughly 81 million unique TCR sequences made up an early release that covered approximately 700 HLA-typed donors. The genetic ancestry cluster associated with self-reported Caucasian donors included roughly 84% of the 350 to 500 genotyped donors. The study was designed to test whether signatures of past pathogen exposure could be identified by cataloging public T cell receptors. The T cell repertoires of 666 subjects were profiled by immunosequencing and related to cytomegalovirus serostatus. Along with the roughly 710-subject first cohort, a separate validation cohort of 120 different subjects was used. The study combined high-throughput TCR immunosequencing, statistical association of individual TCRs with disease status, and machine learning to predict cytomegalovirus infection status. In a later analysis, previously published TCR beta repertoires from fewer than 750 donors were re-analyzed and high-resolution HLA genotyping was added so that TCR occurrence patterns could be studied. The later analysis used no new phenotypic data to find candidate immune exposures, relying instead on TCR beta sequences and their occurrence across donors. An earlier analysis of 587 of the donors used high-throughput TCR beta sequencing to judge whether each TCR beta V gene segment behaved as functional or pseudogenic. Alongside the repertoire data, information on donor age, sex, ethnicity and CMV serostatus was compiled. Genome-wide SNP genotypes for about 65% of the 666 donors were used in a later genetic analysis, which treated that subset as a discovery cohort. Every discovery cohort repertoire had been produced on one sequencing platform. Class I and class II HLA loci were covered by the typing at four-digit resolution. Typing coverage varied by locus: about 620-640 donors for A, B, C, DRB1 and DQB1; 522 for DQA1; over 600 for DPA1; around 490 for DPB1. About five DR-DQ haplotypes were treated as single units for association and clustering because of strong linkage in the cohort. On average, 235,054 unique TCR beta nucleotide sequences were sequenced per donor among more than 350 genotyped donors of the cohort, with about 17% of those sequences being non-productive. Study-wide findings and limitations: Roughly 15 rarely observed V segments, including chromosome 9 orphons, were excluded from the earlier analysis of several hundred of the donors because counts were too low. In a later analysis, most CMV-associated TCR beta chains were found to appear HLA-restricted, with HLA associations seemingly driven largely by CMV exposure. A later analysis associated about 18,000 TCR beta sequences with specific HLA alleles at a false discovery rate of 0.05. In a later analysis, TCR association rates were found to vary across HLA loci, with the most associated TCRs seen for DRB1 alleles and the fewest for HLA-C alleles. Linkage disequilibrium might explain the correlated functional status among segregating V segments, but an unknown experimental factor could not be ruled out. For the cohort, immune exposure information was limited to CMV serostatus. Several of the top co-occurrence clusters appeared to be linked to parvovirus B19, influenza, CMV and Epstein-Barr virus, according to a later analysis. In a later analysis, HLA-associated TCR beta chains showed more clonal expansion and lower generation probabilities than non-associated chains that were equally common. The study gave a list of about 160 TCR beta chains associated with cytomegalovirus. A further reported finding was that TCR beta sequences accurately predicted the HLA-A and HLA-B alleles for most subjects in the first cohort. A cluster of highly shared sequence variants was judged likely to be a technical artifact of the sequencing pipeline. Roughly uniform sequencing depth across donors was assumed in presence/absence analyses, although this assumption may not hold. Broadly in line with IMGT annotations, most TCR beta V segments showed up in productive rearrangements about 90% or about 30% of the time in an earlier analysis of a few hundred of the donors. V-gene and J-gene trimming of TCR beta chains was associated with a missense DCLRE1C variant in a later genetic analysis, and the association was replicated in an independent cohort. When HLA alleles, especially DR and DQ, strongly co-occurred, attributing TCR associations to individual alleles was difficult. Most TCR sequences were observed very rarely across donors, whereas some public TCRs were present in many individuals. Because HLA typing was missing for some donors at each locus, association tests included only the typed subset. According to the authors, the approach could potentially be generalized to other disease states and immunological phenotypes. This cohort had only TCR beta chains sequenced, and the lack of alpha or paired-chain data limited which features could be detected. A few of the identified cytomegalovirus-associated TCR beta chains were confirmed in vitro to be specific for cytomegalovirus antigens. The classifier was reported to diagnose cytomegalovirus status with high specificity and sensitivity in both the original cohort and the validation cohort. According to a later genetic analysis, donors in an Asian-associated ancestry cluster had fewer N-insertions in productive TCRs than the approximately 630-donor mean.

The library was prepared using the immunoSEQ multiplex PCR assay. A mixture of 60 forward primers for TCR Vbeta segments and 13 reverse primers for TCR Jbeta segments was used in the multiplex PCR. The CDR3 region of rearranged TCR beta genes was amplified from genomic DNA by a multiplex PCR assay. The amplified TCR beta libraries were sequenced on the Illumina HiSeq System as 87-base-pair reads. Concerning the study's data processing: A later analysis tallied about 77 million unique TCR beta chains across the 666 repertoires, and around 9.9 million of those chains were shared by two or more donors. A nearest-neighbor algorithm error-corrected the raw reads and collapsed the reads into unique sequences, merging closely related sequences to remove PCR and sequencing errors. To assign V, D and J gene segments, CDR3 sequences were aligned to IMGT reference sequences. For a sequence to be retained, a match of at least six nucleotides to both a V gene segment and a J gene segment was required. Rearrangements were called productive when the CDR3 lacked stop codons and stayed in frame with V and J; all others were non-productive. CDR3 was defined according to IMGT convention as the region running from the second conserved V-encoded cysteine to the conserved J-encoded phenylalanine. The earlier analysis of about 610 of the donors excluded sequences that lacked an unambiguous match to a single V gene segment. In an earlier analysis of 587 of the donors, V segments were called functional above 56.7% productive rearrangements and were called segregating when the between-donor standard deviation exceeded 5%. A statistical classification framework was built to diagnose cytomegalovirus status from the catalog of TCR beta chain sequences. V and J gene assignment, in a later analysis, came from comparing TCR nucleotide sequences with IMGT/GENE-DB human TR gene sequences. In a later analysis, CDR3 sequences and most-parsimonious VDJ recombination scenarios were assigned using the TCRdist pipeline. In a later analysis, every TCR beta chain was defined by the combination of its CDR3 amino acid sequence and its V-gene family, and reads without a unique V-gene family were dropped. A later analysis removed several hundred highly shared, low-generation-probability nucleotide sequences to deal with suspected cross-contamination and a sequencing artifact. A later analysis calculated a clonal expansion index for each public chain from normalized within-repertoire ranks of inferred template counts. In a later analysis, generation probabilities were computed with a VDJ recombination model fitted to out-of-frame rearrangements, and the resulting probabilities were checked against IGoR. In a later analysis, hypergeometric tests were used to score TCR-TCR, TCR-HLA and TCR-CMV co-occurrence, with a repertoire-size bias correction applied to TCR pairs. To estimate false discovery rates, a later analysis permuted the HLA or CMV assignments 20 times. In a later analysis, co-occurring TCRs were grouped using DBSCAN, with TCRdist sequence similarity added in when clustering inside HLA-allele-positive subsets. For co-occurrence clustering, repertoires with fewer than 30,000 or more than 120,000 public chains were excluded, along with roughly 5 repertoires with anomalous nucleotide sharing. TCRdb re-hosts the immuneACCESS table, in-frame sequences only. Its copies lack some clones; in the studies checked, an unresolved V gene accounts for under half of them, and the cause for the rest is not known. The V and J calls and clone size come from that table; D and trimming were worked out from the DNA. The table for this sample lists over 100,000 clones; just under 70% of them were counted only once. In total, the top ten clones hold 8.5% to 9.5% of the sample.

The cohort comprised 666 healthy bone marrow donors. All cohort members were sampled while nominally healthy, although unrecorded immune exposures were likely present. The donor was CMV seropositive and was included in the group of 250 to 350 seropositive cohort members. Each donor provided a peripheral blood sample, and peripheral blood mononuclear cells were used for TCR beta sequencing. The Qiagen DNeasy Blood Extraction Kit was used to extract genomic DNA from the blood cell samples. The sequencing input was PBMCs. The sequence was collected from a man aged 25-45 years in good health and CMV-seropositive.

The bases are TGTGCCAGCAGTTTTCTTGGAGGGGGCAGCAATGGCTACACCTTC. This gives the protein CASSFLGGGSNGYTF. In this chain, TRBV27 is recombined with TRBJ1-2, and TRBD1 matches 7 of the central bases. The CDR3 holds 15 amino acids from the cysteine to the phenylalanine. Only the CDR3 DNA is retained, 45 bases long and in frame from the first base. Trimmed from V: 3 bases; trimmed from J: 6 bases; junction bases lacking a gene match: 10. Based on the germline V gene (reference sequence), the CDR1 and CDR2 sequences are MNHEY and SMNVEV.